What follows are 4 T cell receptor beta chains derived from one specimen sequenced in a study of cytomegalovirus exposure and HLA in healthy donors. 13 Jbeta primers and 60 Vbeta primers were used for the PCR. The repertoire was sequenced with immunoSEQ multiplex PCR; TCRdb's copy has only in-frame clones and lacks some. The data contain some 120,000 clones, roughly three quarters of them singletons. The sample taken for sequencing was PBMCs. These TCRs come from a man aged 25-45 years in good health and CMV-seronegative.

This chain connects TRBV4-3 to TRBJ1-1; 7 bases map to TRBD1. Germline CDR1 reads LGHNA; CDR2 reads YSLEER. V was pared by 1 base and J by 3 bases, with 17 bases of the junction left unmatched. This CDR3 has 19 residues. This CDR3 is CASSQGWVQGQFWDTEAFF. As DNA, the CDR3 is TGCGCCAGCAGCCAAGGGTGGGTACAGGGGCAGTTCTGGGACACTGAAGCTTTCTTT.

The V gene is TRBV6-1, the J gene TRBJ2-7; 7 positions match TRBD2. The CDR3 length is 13 residues. Trimming at V came to 8 bases and at J to 4 bases, leaving 8 bases not matched to a gene. Germline loops: CDR1 MNHNS, CDR2 SASEGT. The CDR3 is CASHLAEEYEQYF. Here the CDR3 DNA reads TGTGCCAGCCACCTAGCGGAAGAATACGAGCAGTACTTC.

This chain uses TRBV2 with TRBJ2-3; 11 bases agree with TRBD2. Germline V lookup: CDR1 SNHLY, CDR2 FYNNEI. The V segment lost 2 bases and the J segment 0 bases; nucleotides outside the gene matches: 13. The CDR3 runs 20 residues. The CDR3 spells CASSELGLAVLGPSTDTQYF. As DNA, the CDR3 is TGTGCCAGCAGTGAACTGGGACTAGCGGTCCTGGGGCCTAGCACAGATACGCAGTATTTT.

The V and J genes are TRBV7-6 and TRBJ2-2, with 7 bases aligning to TRBD2. The CDR3 spans 14 residues. Germline V CDR1 and CDR2: SGHVS, FNYEAQ. With 5 bases clipped from V and 6 bases from J, the junction kept 6 bases outside the gene matches. The chain's CDR3 is CASSPLSGAGELFF. The CDR3 DNA sequence: TGTGCCAGCAGCCCCCTCAGCGGGGCCGGGGAGCTGTTTTTT. Using reference TRBV7-6 and TRBJ2-2 for the parts outside the CDR3, the full variable domain is GAGVSQSPRYKVTKRGQDVALRCDPISGHVSLYWYRQALGQGPEFLTYFNYEAQQDKSGLPNDRFSAERPEGSISTLTIQRTEQRDSAMYRCASSPLSGAGELFFGEGSRLTVL.